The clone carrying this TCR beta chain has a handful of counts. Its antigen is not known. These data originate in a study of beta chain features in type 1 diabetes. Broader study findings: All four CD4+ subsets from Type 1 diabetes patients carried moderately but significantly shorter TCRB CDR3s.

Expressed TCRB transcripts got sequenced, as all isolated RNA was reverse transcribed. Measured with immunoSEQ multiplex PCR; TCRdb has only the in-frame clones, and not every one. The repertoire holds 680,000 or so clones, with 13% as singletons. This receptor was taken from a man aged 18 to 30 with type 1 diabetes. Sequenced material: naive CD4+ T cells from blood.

The CDR3 region is CASTRNTEAFF. Written as DNA, the CDR3 is TGTGCCAGCACCAGGAACACTGAAGCTTTCTTT. V is TRBV25-1 and J is TRBJ1-1; D call uncertain. The V end was cut by 7 bases, the J end by 1 base, with 4 bases between. The V gene's germline CDR1 is MGHDK and CDR2 SYGVNS. The CDR3 is made up of 11 amino acids.